This T cell receptor beta chain was found in a study of graft-versus-host responses after intestinal transplantation. Of note for this clone: Its antigen is not known.

Germline CDR1 and CDR2: SQVTM and ANQGSEA. V was shortened by 6 bases and J by 5 bases, with 16 bases between the two germline ends. This CDR3 is built from 13 residues. General study points: High graft-versus-host to host-versus-graft clonal ratios were seen in allografts of patients with graft-donor T cell macrochimerism.

Produced via immunoSEQ multiplex PCR; TCRdb's table is partial and in-frame only. The sample lists about 96,000 clones, 92% occurring once. This receptor was taken from a human donor who received an intestinal transplant. The chain joins TRBV29-1 to TRBJ2-5, with a possible D match to TRBD1 (6 bases). Specimen: unstimulated CD4+ T cells sorted from spleen or lymph node cells, collected before intestinal transplant. CDR3 sequence: CSVDRQNGETQYF. The CDR3 region has the DNA TGCAGCGTGGACAGACAGAACGGGGAGACCCAGTACTTC.